These T cell receptor beta chains were read from a single sample in a study of blood T cell repertoires in COVID-19. TCRdb keeps only in-frame clones here, not all; method: immunoSEQ multiplex PCR. The sample lists around 23,000 clones, 75% to 95% seen once, with 15% to 20% in the top ten. Material: peripheral blood. These receptor sequences come from a human donor in a cohort sampled during active COVID-19. Each CDR3 is given with its conserved first and last residue. A D gene is named only where the DNA matches it firmly. Only some rows state a clone size, as once, few, many or a class for expanded clones.

>-|TRBV29-1|TRBJ2-2|-
CSVDKNTGELFF
TGCAGCGTTGACAAGAACACCGGGGAGCTGTTTTTT
>TRBD1|TRBV24-1|TRBJ2-1|-
CATSDPGQGYNEQFF
TGTGCCACCAGTGACCCGGGACAGGGTTACAATGAGCAGTTCTTC
>-|TRBV6-4|TRBJ2-1|-
CASSDSTRGLYNEQFF
TGTGCCAGCAGTGACTCGACTCGGGGGTTATACAATGAGCAGTTCTTC
>-|TRBV5-6|TRBJ1-5|once
CASSLLREASNQPQHF
TGTGCCAGCAGCTTGTTGCGGGAGGCTAGCAATCAGCCCCAGCATTTT
>-|TRBV11-3|TRBJ2-7|-
CASSLRSSSYEQYF
TGTGCCAGCAGCTTAAGGTCTAGCTCCTACGAGCAGTACTTC
>-|TRBV11-2|TRBJ1-1|-
CASSLLGVATEAFF
TGTGCCAGCAGCTTACTAGGGGTTGCCACTGAAGCTTTCTTT
>TRBD1|TRBV27|TRBJ1-1|-
CASRLQGARAFF
TGTGCCAGCAGACTGCAGGGGGCTAGAGCTTTCTTT
>-|TRBV29-1|TRBJ1-1|-
CSVRPGVTNTEAFF
TGCAGCGTTCGTCCAGGGGTAACGAACACTGAAGCTTTCTTT
>-|TRBV7-2|TRBJ1-3|-
CASTVGSGNTIYF
TGTGCCAGCACCGTCGGGTCGGGAAACACCATATATTTT
>-|TRBV11-2|TRBJ2-7|-
CASSLVFRGLYHEQYF
TGTGCCAGCAGTCTCGTTTTCCGCGGCCTTTACCACGAGCAGTACTTC
>TRBD2|TRBV11-3|TRBJ2-3|-
CASSLEGASGDTQYF
TGTGCCAGCAGCTTAGAAGGTGCTAGCGGGGATACGCAGTATTTT
>-|TRBV7-9|TRBJ2-3|-
CASSPAGTRTDTQYF
TGTGCCAGCAGCCCAGCCGGGACTCGGACAGATACGCAGTATTTT
>-|TRBV6-6|TRBJ2-7|-
CASSRGSYEQYF
TGTGCCAGCAGCCGGGGCTCCTACGAGCAGTACTTC
>TRBD1|TRBV19|TRBJ1-4|-
CASSAGQYAGRLFF
TGTGCCAGTAGCGCGGGACAGTACGCGGGAAGACTGTTTTTT
>TRBD2|TRBV5-6|TRBJ2-4|-
CASSRLRGDKNIQYF
TGTGCCAGCAGCCGGCTGCGGGGGGACAAAAACATTCAGTACTTC
>-|TRBV10-3|TRBJ1-2|-
CAISESKGYTF
TGTGCCATCAGTGAGTCTAAAGGCTACACCTTC
>-|TRBV5-8|TRBJ1-5|few
CASSFHQGISLQPQHF
TGTGCCAGCAGCTTCCATCAGGGAATCTCCTTACAGCCCCAGCATTTT
>TRBD2|TRBV23-1|TRBJ2-5|-
CASSQSYPSGKETQYF
TGCGCCAGCAGTCAATCGTACCCTAGCGGGAAAGAGACCCAGTACTTC
>-|TRBV3-1/TRBV3-2|TRBJ2-3|-
CASSQGGVPSTDTQYF
TGTGCCAGCAGCCAAGGGGGGGTCCCTAGCACAGATACGCAGTATTTT
>-|TRBV19|TRBJ2-5|-
CASSIDSEETQYF
TGTGCCAGTAGTATAGACAGCGAAGAGACCCAGTACTTC
>-|TRBV12-3/TRBV12-4|TRBJ2-5|-
CASTWGPGRTQYF
TGTGCCAGCACCTGGGGCCCTGGTAGGACCCAGTACTTC
>-|TRBV18|TRBJ2-7|-
CASSPSRSNEQYF
TGTGCCAGCTCCCCATCGAGGTCAAACGAGCAGTACTTC
>-|TRBV4-2|TRBJ2-1|few
CASSQDTTATYNEQFF
TGTGCCAGCAGCCAAGATACGACAGCTACCTACAATGAGCAGTTCTTC
>TRBD2|TRBV2|TRBJ2-7|-
CASRDVWGGAGNYEQYF
TGTGCCAGCAGAGACGTCTGGGGGGGAGCAGGGAACTACGAGCAGTACTTC
>-|TRBV7-9|TRBJ2-1|once
CASTRSGRANEQFF
TGTGCCAGCACAAGATCCGGCAGGGCCAATGAGCAGTTCTTC
>TRBD2|TRBV5-4|TRBJ2-1|-
CASSLGRSGGKEQFF
TGTGCCAGCAGCTTGGGGAGGAGCGGGGGGAAGGAGCAGTTCTTC
>TRBD2|TRBV19|TRBJ2-7|-
CASRMLAGGPNEQYF
TGTGCCAGCCGCATGCTAGCGGGGGGGCCCAACGAGCAGTACTTC
>TRBD1|TRBV27|TRBJ1-1|once
CASSPLQGIYTEAFF
TGTGCCAGCAGCCCCCTACAGGGGATTTACACTGAAGCTTTCTTT
>-|TRBV7-8|TRBJ1-1|-
CASSSLERGTEAFF
TGTGCCAGCAGCAGCTTAGAGAGAGGGACTGAAGCTTTCTTT
>TRBD1|TRBV29-1|TRBJ1-1|-
CSVIKGGGTEAFF
TGCAGCGTCATAAAAGGGGGCGGCACTGAAGCTTTCTTT
>-|TRBV10-3|TRBJ2-7|-
CAISTGPRHEQYF
TGTGCCATCAGCACAGGCCCCCGGCACGAGCAGTACTTC
>-|TRBV6-5|TRBJ1-2|few
CASSPATRYTF
TGTGCCAGCAGCCCAGCGACCCGCTACACCTTC
>TRBD1|TRBV25-1|TRBJ1-2|-
CASSSQGAVYGYTF
TGTGCCAGCAGTTCACAGGGGGCTGTTTATGGCTACACCTTC
>-|TRBV7-9|TRBJ1-3|medium-sized
CASSWTVGNTIYF
TGTGCCAGCAGCTGGACAGTTGGAAACACCATATATTTT
>-|TRBV2|TRBJ1-3|-
CASSEGRAPGNTIYF
TGTGCCAGCAGTGAAGGGAGAGCTCCTGGAAACACCATATATTTT
>-|TRBV20-1|TRBJ1-2|-
CSASKGGANYGYTF
TGCAGTGCTAGTAAAGGGGGAGCTAACTATGGCTACACCTTC
>-|TRBV2|TRBJ2-1|-
CASREGPSREQFF
TGTGCCAGCAGGGAGGGACCTTCTCGTGAGCAGTTCTTC
>TRBD1|TRBV3-1/TRBV3-2|TRBJ1-2|-
CASSQRAGGGGYTF
TGTGCCAGCAGCCAGAGGGCAGGGGGCGGTGGCTACACCTTC
>-|TRBV19|TRBJ1-5|few
CASSQGPGQPQHF
TGTGCCAGTAGTCAGGGCCCAGGGCAGCCCCAGCATTTT
>-|TRBV7-2|TRBJ1-2|few
CASSSEFQERGGYTF
TGTGCCAGCAGCTCCGAATTTCAAGAGAGAGGCGGCTACACCTTC
>-|TRBV7-9|TRBJ1-1|-
CASSLSGEGNTEAFF
TGTGCCAGCAGCTTAAGTGGGGAGGGGAACACTGAAGCTTTCTTT
>TRBD1|TRBV6-2/TRBV6-3|TRBJ2-3|-
CASSPFGQGTDTQYF
TGTGCCAGCAGTCCATTCGGACAGGGGACAGATACGCAGTATTTT
>-|TRBV5-1|TRBJ1-2|once
CASSLGDYSYTF
TGCGCCAGCAGCTTAGGGGACTATAGCTACACCTTC
>TRBD1|TRBV6-5|TRBJ2-7|-
CASRKQGAHYEQYF
TGTGCCAGCAGAAAGCAGGGGGCCCATTACGAGCAGTACTTC
>-|TRBV7-8|TRBJ1-2|-
CASSTRPANGYTF
TGTGCCAGCAGCACGCGGCCCGCTAATGGCTACACCTTC
>TRBD1|TRBV18|TRBJ1-3|-
CASSPPGQGHSGNTIYF
TGTGCCAGCTCACCACCGGGACAGGGGCACTCTGGAAACACCATATATTTT
>-|TRBV14|TRBJ1-2|-
CASSHSTTAAGGYTF
TGTGCCAGCAGCCACAGCACCACGGCCGCGGGGGGCTACACCTTC